The T cell receptor (beta chain) described here comes from a study of shared clonotypes between healthy human individuals. This table comes from immunoSEQ multiplex PCR, and its TCRdb copy is limited to in-frame clones, with some not included. In the table there are about 490,000 clones, approximately 80% of which are singletons. The V and J ends lost 0 bases and 5 bases, in that order; junction bases with no gene match: 6. This CDR3 has 15 amino acids. The germline gives CDR1 SGHRS, CDR2 YFSETQ. The chain carries TRBV5-1 and TRBJ1-1, with 8 bases lining up with TRBD1. The sequence was collected from a woman aged 40 to 50 in good health. Some clones in this sample may be carry-over from other donors' samples. The source material was PBMCs. The CDR3 bases are TGCGCCAGCAGCTTGGCGACAGGGGCAGGGACTGAAGCTTTCTTT. This codes for CASSLATGAGTEAFF.